The sequence of this T cell receptor beta chain was determined in a study of response to subunit inactivated influenza vaccine. Notes on the study in general: Each seasonal influenza vaccination recruits few new T cells, the authors suggested.

TCRdb re-analysed the RT-PCR reads in MiXCR, keeping a single row per CDR3 protein. Of over 650,000 distinct CDR3 sequences in the sample, about a fifth were seen once. This clonotype has more than one count but fewer than ten. The antigen remains unidentified. Germline loops: CDR1 SGHRS, CDR2 YFSETQ. With V trimmed by 2 bases and J by 8 bases, 8 bases remained unmatched. The CDR3 is made up of 15 amino acids. The sample in question was PBMCs from blood, obtained 5 days after vaccination. The genes are TRBV5-1 and TRBJ2-1, with 9 bases identical to TRBD1. The receptor was derived from a man aged 45-65 years who received an inactivated influenza vaccine. DNA of the CDR3: TGCGCCAGCAGCTTAGGACAGGGGTTCAGCGATGAGCAGTTCTTC. As protein: CASSLGQGFSDEQFF.